The 9 T cell receptor beta chains below were found in one sample sequenced in a study of blood T cell repertoires in COVID-19. Generated by immunoSEQ multiplex PCR, the TCRdb table keeps only in-frame clones and is missing some. The table includes about 160,000 clones, over 75% detected once. Sequencing was done on a sample of peripheral blood. These receptors all come from a human donor in a cohort sampled during active COVID-19.

The chain is built from TRBV7-9 and TRBJ1-1; 11 bases match TRBD1. CDR1 and CDR2 (germline): SEHNR, FQNEAQ (reference sequence). This CDR3 region has 14 residues. Trimming cost V 7 bases and J 6 bases; bases outside gene matches: 7. The CDR3 protein is CASTSGQGVSEAFF. Written as DNA, the CDR3 is TGTGCCAGCACCTCGGGACAGGGGGTCTCTGAAGCTTTCTTT.

The chain is built from TRBV25-1 and TRBJ2-3; 15 bases are a match to TRBD2. The CDR3 consists of 17 residues. Germline V gene data show CDR1 as MGHDK and CDR2 as SYGVNS. Trimming cost V 1 base and J 5 bases; bases outside gene matches: 4. CDR3 amino acids: CASSESKGLAGGDTQYF. CDR3 coding DNA: TGTGCCAGCAGTGAATCCAAGGGACTAGCGGGGGGAGATACGCAGTATTTT.

The rearrangement links TRBV19 to TRBJ1-6; D call uncertain. Trimming took 3 bases from V and 5 from J, leaving 8 bases between them. Germline V gene sequence: CDR1 LNHDA, CDR2 SQIVND (reference sequence). This CDR3 comprises 14 residues. The CDR3 loop is CASSMGHDNSPLHF. The CDR3 DNA sequence: TGTGCCAGTAGTATGGGCCATGATAATTCACCCCTCCACTTT.

The chain recombines TRBV5-4 with TRBJ1-3; no clear D gene. V lost 3 bases to trimming and J lost 0 bases, with 10 bases between them. This CDR3 has 15 residues. Germline CDR1 and CDR2: SGHNT and YYREEE (reference sequence). CDR3 loop: CASSSGLNSGNTIYF. CDR3 in DNA: TGTGCCAGCAGCTCCGGACTGAACTCTGGAAACACCATATATTTT.

This clone has more than one count but fewer than ten. The V gene is TRBV10-1, the J gene TRBJ1-6; no clear D. V was trimmed by 3 bases and J by 8 bases, leaving 8 bases between them. Germline CDR1 and CDR2: WNHNN and SYGVQD (reference sequence). The CDR3 is made up of 13 amino acids. CDR3 in amino acids: CASSDRLDSPLHF. CDR3 DNA sequence: TGCGCCAGCAGTGACAGGTTGGATTCACCCCTCCACTTT.

The rearrangement links TRBV5-1 to TRBJ1-1; maybe TRBD1 (6 bases). Trimming pared 7 bases from V and 1 base from J, leaving 14 bases between. The CDR3 contains 14 residues. Germline assignment: CDR1 SGHRS and CDR2 YFSETQ. CDR3 in amino acids: CASGGGSPNTEAFF. In nucleotides, the CDR3 is TGCGCCAGCGGGGGGGGCAGCCCGAACACTGAAGCTTTCTTT.

The chain employs TRBV14 and TRBJ2-5, with TRBD1 matching 9 bases. The junction had 6 bases not matched to a gene; V was cut back by 6 bases and J by 1 base. CDR3 length equals 15 residues. Germline CDR1 SGHDN, CDR2 FVKESK. CDR3 residues: CASSFDRGVQETQYF. CDR3 sequence (DNA): TGTGCCAGCAGTTTCGACAGGGGGGTCCAAGAGACCCAGTACTTC.

The J gene is TRBJ1-1, the V gene TRBV6-5, with 8 positions matching TRBD1. CDR1 MNHEY and CDR2 SVGAGI come from the germline V gene. The CDR3 extends over 14 amino acids. V lost 5 bases to trimming and J lost 11 bases; unmatched junction nucleotides: 13. The CDR3 DNA is TGTGCCAGCAGTACCTACAGGGGGGGTATTGGGGCTTTCTTT. Its protein product is CASSTYRGGIGAFF.

In nucleotides, the CDR3 is TGTGCCAGCAGCTGGGGCCCTTCCTACAATGAGCAGTTCTTC. This translates into CASSWGPSYNEQFF. The V gene is TRBV27, the J gene TRBJ2-1; weak D call: TRBD1 (5 bases). Germline V gene data show CDR1 as MNHEY and CDR2 as SMNVEV (reference sequence). Between the trimmed V and J ends, which lost 6 bases and 1 base, there was a span of 10 bases. CDR3 length: 14 residues.